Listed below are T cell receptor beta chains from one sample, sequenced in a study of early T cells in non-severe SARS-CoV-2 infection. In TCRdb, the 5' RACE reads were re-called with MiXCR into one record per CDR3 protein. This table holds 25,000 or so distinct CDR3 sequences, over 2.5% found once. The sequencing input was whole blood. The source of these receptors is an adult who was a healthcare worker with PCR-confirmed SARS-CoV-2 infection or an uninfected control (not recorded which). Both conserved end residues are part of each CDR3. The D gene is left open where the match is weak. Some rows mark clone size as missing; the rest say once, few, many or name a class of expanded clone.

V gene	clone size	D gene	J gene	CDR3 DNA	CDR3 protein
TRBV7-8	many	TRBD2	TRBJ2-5	TGTGCCAGCAGCGCCCCTAGCGGGGGGCAGAACTTC	CASSAPSGGQNF
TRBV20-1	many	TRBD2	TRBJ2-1	TGCAGTGCTAGACTAGCGGGGGCCTACGATGAGCAGTTCTTC	CSARLAGAYDEQFF
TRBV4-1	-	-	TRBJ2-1	TGCGCCAGCAGCCAGAAGGGACGGTGGGGGGTAGGTGAGCAGTTCTTC	CASSQKGRWGVGEQFF
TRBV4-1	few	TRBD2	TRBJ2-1	TGCGCCAGCAGCCGATTTCGGGGGGGCCAATACAATGAGCAGTTCTTC	CASSRFRGGQYNEQFF
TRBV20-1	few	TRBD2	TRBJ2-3	TGCAGTGCTAGAGATCACAGCGGGGGGTACAAAGATACGCAGTATTTT	CSARDHSGGYKDTQYF
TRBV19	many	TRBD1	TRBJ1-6	TGTGCCAGTAGTACCGGGACAGTAACTAATTCACCCCTCCACTTT	CASSTGTVTNSPLHF
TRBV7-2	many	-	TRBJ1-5	TGTGCCAGCAGCTTAGTACAAGGGCCCAATGTGCCCCAGCATTTT	CASSLVQGPNVPQHF
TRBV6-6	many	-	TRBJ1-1	TGTGCCAGCAGCCCCTTCGGCAGGGCGAACACTGAAGCTTTCTTT	CASSPFGRANTEAFF
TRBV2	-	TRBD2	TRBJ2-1	TGTGCCAGCGACCGGGAGGGGAGCTCCTACAATGAGCAGTTCTTC	CASDREGSSYNEQFF
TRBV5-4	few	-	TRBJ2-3	TGTGCCAGCAAACACGGGGGACTCACAGATACGCAGTATTTT	CASKHGGLTDTQYF
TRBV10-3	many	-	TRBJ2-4	TGTGCCATCAGTGAGTCGGCGGACCTCCCAGAGGGGACCAAAAACATTCAGTACTTC	CAISESADLPEGTKNIQYF
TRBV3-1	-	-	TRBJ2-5	TGTGCCAGCAGCCAATTGGGGGAAGGGACCCAGTACTTC	CASSQLGEGTQYF
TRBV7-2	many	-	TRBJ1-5	TGTGCCAGCAGCTCTTTACACCAGCCCCAGCATTTT	CASSSLHQPQHF
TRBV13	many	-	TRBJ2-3	TGTGCCAGCAGCTTAAGGCAGGGGGGAAGCACAGATACGCAGTATTTT	CASSLRQGGSTDTQYF
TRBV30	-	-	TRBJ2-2	TGTGCCTGGAGCTCCTATGTAGGAGTGAACACCGGGGAGCTGTTTTTT	CAWSSYVGVNTGELFF
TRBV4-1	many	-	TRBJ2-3	TGCGCCAGCAGCCAAGATTGGCAGGGCACAGATACGCAGTATTTT	CASSQDWQGTDTQYF
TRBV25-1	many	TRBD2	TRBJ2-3	TGTGCCAGCAGCCCTGCTAGCGGGGGGACAGATACGCAGTATTTT	CASSPASGGTDTQYF
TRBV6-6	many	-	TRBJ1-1	TGTGCCAGCAGTTACGGGTCGGGGGGCAGGAACACTGAAGCTTTCTTT	CASSYGSGGRNTEAFF